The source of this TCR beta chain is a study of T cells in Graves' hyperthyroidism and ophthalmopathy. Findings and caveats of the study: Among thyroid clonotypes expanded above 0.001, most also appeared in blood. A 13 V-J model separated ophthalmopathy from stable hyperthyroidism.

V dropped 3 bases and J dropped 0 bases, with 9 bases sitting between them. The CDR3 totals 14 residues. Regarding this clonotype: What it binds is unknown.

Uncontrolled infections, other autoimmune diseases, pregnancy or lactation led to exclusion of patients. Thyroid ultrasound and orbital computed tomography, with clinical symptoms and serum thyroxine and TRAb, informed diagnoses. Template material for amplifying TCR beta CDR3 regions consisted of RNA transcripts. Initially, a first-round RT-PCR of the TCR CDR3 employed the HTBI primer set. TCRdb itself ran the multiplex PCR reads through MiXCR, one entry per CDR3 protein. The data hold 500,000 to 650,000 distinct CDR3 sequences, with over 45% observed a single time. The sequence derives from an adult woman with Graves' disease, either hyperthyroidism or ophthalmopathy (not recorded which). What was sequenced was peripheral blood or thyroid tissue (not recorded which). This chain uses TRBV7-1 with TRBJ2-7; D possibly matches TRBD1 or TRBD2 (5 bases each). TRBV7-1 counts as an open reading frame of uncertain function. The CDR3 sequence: CASSSRGVSYEQYF. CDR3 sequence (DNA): TGTGCCAGCAGCTCCCGAGGGGTCTCCTACGAGCAGTACTTC.